This T cell receptor (beta chain) was observed in a study of blood T cell repertoires in COVID-19. Measured with immunoSEQ multiplex PCR; TCRdb has only the in-frame clones, and not every one. The repertoire holds 100,000 to 150,000 clones, with around four fifths as singletons. V was shortened by 6 bases and J by 7 bases, with 19 bases between the two germline ends. The CDR3 consists of 14 residues. Germline CDR1 reads SNHLY; CDR2 reads FYNNEI. The sequence came from a human donor in a cohort sampled during active COVID-19. The sequencing sample was made of peripheral blood. The chain links TRBV2 to TRBJ2-7, with D maybe TRBD1 (6 bases). The CDR3 sequence is CASRSMPGVGEQYF. The CDR3 DNA follows: TGTGCCAGCAGGTCGATGCCAGGGGTTGGTGAGCAGTACTTC.